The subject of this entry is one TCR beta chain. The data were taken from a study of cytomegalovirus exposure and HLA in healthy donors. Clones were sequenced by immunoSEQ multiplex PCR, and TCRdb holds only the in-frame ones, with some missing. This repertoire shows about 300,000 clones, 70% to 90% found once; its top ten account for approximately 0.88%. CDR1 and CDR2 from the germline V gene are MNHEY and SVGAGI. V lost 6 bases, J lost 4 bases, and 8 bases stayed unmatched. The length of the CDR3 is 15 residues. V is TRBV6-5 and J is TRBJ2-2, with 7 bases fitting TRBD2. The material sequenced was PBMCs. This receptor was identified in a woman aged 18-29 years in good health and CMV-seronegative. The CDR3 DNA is TGTGCCAGCAGAAAGGCGTCTAGCGGCACCGGGGAGCTGTTTTTT. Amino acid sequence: CASRKASSGTGELFF.